A single sample gave rise to the 7 T cell receptor beta chains below, sequenced in a study of lymphopenia after photon versus proton radiotherapy. Sequenced by immunoSEQ multiplex PCR; TCRdb stores in-frame clones only, minus some. The table records around 30,000 clones, nearly 90% of them present only once. The material sequenced was peripheral blood, taken from a patient treated with proton-based radiotherapy. These receptors all stem from a woman aged 70 to 79 with pancreatic cancer. Some clones in this sample may be carry-over from other donors' samples.

The chain combines TRBV7-2 with TRBJ2-3, with a possible D match to TRBD2 (5 bases). The germline V gene has CDR1 SGHTA and CDR2 FQGNSA. CDR3 length equals 14 residues. Trimming shortened V by 4 bases and J by 4 bases, and 12 bases separated the two germline ends. The CDR3 protein is CASSSNSGADTQYF. CDR3 nucleotides: TGTGCCAGCAGCTCGAATTCCGGGGCAGATACGCAGTATTTT.

The genes are TRBV5-6 and TRBJ2-7; 7 bases match TRBD2. This CDR3 has 15 amino acids. J was trimmed by 0 bases and V by 4 bases; bases with no gene match: 7. Germline-derived CDR1 and CDR2 are SGHDT and YYEEEE. DNA for the CDR3: TGTGCCAGCAGCCTAGGACTAGGACTCTCCTACGAGCAGTACTTC. Amino acids: CASSLGLGLSYEQYF.

This clone has only one observation. The rearrangement uses TRBV15 and TRBJ2-3, with D unresolved. Germline V gene lookup returns CDR1 LNHNV and CDR2 YYDKDF (reference sequence). The length of the CDR3 is 15 residues. V was trimmed by 5 bases and J by 4 bases, leaving 16 bases between them. The DNA for the CDR3 is TGTGCCACCAGCTCCCGAAGTGGAGACTCAGATACGCAGTATTTT. It is translated as CATSSRSGDSDTQYF.

The chain links TRBV20-1 to TRBJ2-1; D gene uncertain. The CDR3 loop spans 11 amino acids. Germline CDR1 reads DFQATT; CDR2 reads SNEGSKA (reference sequence). Deletions cut 0 bases from V and 7 bases from J, with 4 bases between. CDR3: CSARELNEQFF. The CDR3 nucleotides are TGCAGTGCTAGAGAACTTAATGAGCAGTTCTTC.

The chain carries TRBV7-9 and TRBJ2-1; 10 bases fit TRBD2. The germline CDR1 and CDR2 sequences are SEHNR and FQNEAQ (reference sequence). J gave up 6 bases and V 4 bases, and 6 bases lay outside the gene matches. The CDR3 covers 15 residues. CDR3 amino acids: CASSSLAGVANEQFF. CDR3 DNA sequence: TGTGCCAGCAGCTCCCTAGCGGGAGTAGCCAATGAGCAGTTCTTC.

V is TRBV27 and J is TRBJ2-1; 13 bases map to TRBD2. V was clipped by 2 bases and J by 10 bases; unmatched bases: 14. This CDR3 spans 18 amino acids. Germline V gene data show CDR1 as MNHEY and CDR2 as SMNVEV (reference sequence). The CDR3 here is CASSLGRLGLAGVQEQFF. CDR3 in DNA: TGTGCCAGCAGTTTAGGACGCCTCGGACTAGCGGGAGTACAGGAGCAGTTCTTC.

A few counts support this clone. V is TRBV2 and J is TRBJ2-5, with D tentatively TRBD1 (6 bases). Germline V gives CDR1 SNHLY, CDR2 FYNNEI. V shed 1 base and J shed 4 bases, with 10 bases lying between them. CDR3 length: 14 residues. Written as DNA, the CDR3 is TGTGCCAGCAGTGAAGGTCAGGGGATAGAGACCCAGTACTTC. It codes for CASSEGQGIETQYF. Full variable domain (remainder filled in from reference TRBV2 and TRBJ2-5): EPEVTQTPSHQVTQMGQEVILRCVPISNHLYFYWYRQILGQKVEFLVSFYNNEISEKSEIFDDQFSVERPDGSNFTLKIRSTKLEDSAMYFCASSEGQGIETQYFGPGTRLLVL.